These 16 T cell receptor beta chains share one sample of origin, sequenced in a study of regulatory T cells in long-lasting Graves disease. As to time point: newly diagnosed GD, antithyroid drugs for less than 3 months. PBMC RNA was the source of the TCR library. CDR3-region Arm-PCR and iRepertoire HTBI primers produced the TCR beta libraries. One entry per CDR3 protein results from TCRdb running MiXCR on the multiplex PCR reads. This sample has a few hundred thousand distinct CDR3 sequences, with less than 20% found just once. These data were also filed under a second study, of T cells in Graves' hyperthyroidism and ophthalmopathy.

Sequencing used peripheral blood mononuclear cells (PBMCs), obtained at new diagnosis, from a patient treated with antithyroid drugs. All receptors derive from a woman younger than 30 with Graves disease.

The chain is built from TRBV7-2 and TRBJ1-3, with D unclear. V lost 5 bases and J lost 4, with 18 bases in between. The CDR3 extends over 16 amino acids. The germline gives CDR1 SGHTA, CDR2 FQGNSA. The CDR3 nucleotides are TGTGCCAGCAGCACCGGACCGGGCGGAGGGGGAAACACCATATATTTT. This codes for CASSTGPGGGGNTIYF.

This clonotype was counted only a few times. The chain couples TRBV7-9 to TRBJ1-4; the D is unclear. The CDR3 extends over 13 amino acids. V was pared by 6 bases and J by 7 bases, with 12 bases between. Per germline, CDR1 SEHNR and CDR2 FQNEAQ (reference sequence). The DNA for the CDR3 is TGTGCCAGCAGTGCAGGCCGCTCTGAAAAACTGTTTTTT. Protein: CASSAGRSEKLFF.

The CDR3 is CASNFIIIPQGGGRGENEQFF. For the CDR3, the DNA is TGTGCCAGCAATTTCATTATTATACCTCAAGGAGGGGGTAGGGGAGAAAATGAGCAGTTCTTC. The chain is built from TRBV28 and TRBJ2-1; TRBD1 or TRBD2 may be the D gene (6 bases each). Trimming stripped 7 bases from V and 7 bases from J, with 38 bases between. The CDR3 has 21 amino acids. Germline V lookup: CDR1 MDHEN, CDR2 SYDVKM.

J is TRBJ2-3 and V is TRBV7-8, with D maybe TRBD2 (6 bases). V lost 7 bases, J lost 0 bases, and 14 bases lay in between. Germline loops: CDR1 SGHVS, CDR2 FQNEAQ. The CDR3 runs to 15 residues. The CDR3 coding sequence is TGTGCCAGCACGCGGGACGTCCCAAGCACAGATACGCAGTATTTT. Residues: CASTRDVPSTDTQYF.

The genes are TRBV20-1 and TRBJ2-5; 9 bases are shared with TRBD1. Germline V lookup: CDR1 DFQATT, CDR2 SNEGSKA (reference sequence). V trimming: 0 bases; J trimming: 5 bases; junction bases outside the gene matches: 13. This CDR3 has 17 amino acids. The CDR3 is CSARDDVGQGRGETQYF. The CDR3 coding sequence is TGCAGTGCTAGAGATGACGTGGGACAGGGAAGGGGGGAGACCCAGTACTTC.

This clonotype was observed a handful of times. The CDR3 DNA sequence: TGTGCCAGCAGACACCGGGACAGTAATAATTCACCCCTCCACTTT. Amino acid sequence: CASRHRDSNNSPLHF. The chain uses TRBV2 and TRBJ1-6, with 7 bases lining up with TRBD1. Germline values: CDR1 SNHLY, CDR2 FYNNEI. The CDR3 is 15 amino acids. V lost 6 bases and J lost 5; bases outside the gene matches: 7.

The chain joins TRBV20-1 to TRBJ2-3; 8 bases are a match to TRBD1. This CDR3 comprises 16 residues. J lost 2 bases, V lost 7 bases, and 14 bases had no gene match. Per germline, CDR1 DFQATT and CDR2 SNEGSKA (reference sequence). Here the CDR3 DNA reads TGCAGTGTCCAAGACAACCACAGGGGGGCCACAGATACGCAGTATTTT. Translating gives CSVQDNHRGATDTQYF.

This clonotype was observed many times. CDR3 region: CASSSGEISYEQYF. CDR3 coding DNA: TGTGCCAGCAGTTCAGGGGAAATAAGCTACGAGCAGTACTTC. V and J are TRBV28 and TRBJ2-7; perhaps TRBD1 as D (6 bases). CDR1 is MDHEN and CDR2 is SYDVKM in the germline V gene. The V and J ends lost 4 bases and 3 bases respectively, with 13 bases between them. The CDR3 extends over 14 amino acids.

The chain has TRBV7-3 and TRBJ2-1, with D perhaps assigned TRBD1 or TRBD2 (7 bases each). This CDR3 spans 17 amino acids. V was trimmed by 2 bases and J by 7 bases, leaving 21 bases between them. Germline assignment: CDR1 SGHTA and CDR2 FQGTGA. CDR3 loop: CASSLVSGRGGGNEQFF. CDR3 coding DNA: TGTGCCAGCAGCTTAGTGAGTGGCAGGGGGGGTGGAAATGAGCAGTTCTTC.

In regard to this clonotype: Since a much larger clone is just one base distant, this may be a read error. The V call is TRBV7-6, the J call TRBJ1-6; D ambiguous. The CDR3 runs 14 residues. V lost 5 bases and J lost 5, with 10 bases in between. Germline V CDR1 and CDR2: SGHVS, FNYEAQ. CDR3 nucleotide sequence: TGTGCCAGCAGCACCAGCCCGGATAATTCACCCCTCCACTTT. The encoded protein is CASSTSPDNSPLHF.

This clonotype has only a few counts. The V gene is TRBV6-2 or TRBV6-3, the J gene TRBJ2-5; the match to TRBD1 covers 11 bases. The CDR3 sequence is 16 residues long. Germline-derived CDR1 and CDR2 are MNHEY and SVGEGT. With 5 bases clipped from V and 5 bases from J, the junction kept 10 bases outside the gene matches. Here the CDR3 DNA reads TGTGCCAGCAGTACCCGGGGACAGGGGGAATGGGAGACCCAGTACTTC. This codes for CASSTRGQGEWETQYF.

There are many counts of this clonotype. Here the CDR3 reads CASSDPTGSTDTQYF. In DNA form, the CDR3 reads TGCGCCAGCAGTGACCCTACGGGCAGCACAGATACGCAGTATTTT. V and J are TRBV10-2 and TRBJ2-3; no firm D call. There are 15 residues in the CDR3. Trimming took 3 bases from V and 0 from J, leaving 10 bases between them. Germline V gives CDR1 WSHSY, CDR2 SAAADI.

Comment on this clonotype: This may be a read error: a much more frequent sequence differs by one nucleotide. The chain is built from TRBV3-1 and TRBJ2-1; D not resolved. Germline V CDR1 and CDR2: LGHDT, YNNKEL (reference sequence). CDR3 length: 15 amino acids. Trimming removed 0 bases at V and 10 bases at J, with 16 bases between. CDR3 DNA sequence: TGTGCCAGCAGCCAAGAGCCAAGCAGAACCTACGAGCAGTTCTTC. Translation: CASSQEPSRTYEQFF.

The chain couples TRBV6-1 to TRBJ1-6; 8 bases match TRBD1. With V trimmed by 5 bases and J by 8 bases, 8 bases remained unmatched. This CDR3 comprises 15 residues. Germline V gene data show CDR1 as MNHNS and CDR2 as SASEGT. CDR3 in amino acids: CASSPPGTGYSPLHF. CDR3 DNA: TGTGCCAGCAGTCCGCCCGGGACAGGCTATTCACCCCTCCACTTT.

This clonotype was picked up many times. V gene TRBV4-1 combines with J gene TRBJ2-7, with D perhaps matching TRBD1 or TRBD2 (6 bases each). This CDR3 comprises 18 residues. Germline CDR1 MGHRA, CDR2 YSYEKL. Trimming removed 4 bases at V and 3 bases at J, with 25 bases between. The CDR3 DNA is TGCGCCAGCAGCCTCGGACCACTAATCGGGGGCGACATCTACGAGCAGTACTTC. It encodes CASSLGPLIGGDIYEQYF.

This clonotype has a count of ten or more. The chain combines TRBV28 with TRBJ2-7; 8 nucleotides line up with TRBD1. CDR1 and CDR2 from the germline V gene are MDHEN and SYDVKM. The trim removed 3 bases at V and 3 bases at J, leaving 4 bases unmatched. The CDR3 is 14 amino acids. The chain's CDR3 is CASSFRDRSYEQYF. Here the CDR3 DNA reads TGTGCCAGCAGTTTCCGGGACAGGAGCTACGAGCAGTACTTC.